This TCR beta chain came from a study of OX40 agonist ivuxolimab in advanced cancers. The germline V gene has CDR1 SGHAT and CDR2 FQDESV (reference sequence). The CDR3 consists of 14 residues. Between the trimmed V and J ends, which lost 0 bases and 0 bases, there was a span of 3 bases. Measured with immunoSEQ multiplex PCR; TCRdb has only the in-frame clones, and not every one. Among some 100,000 clones listed, about nine tenths were seen once. This chain uses TRBV11-1 with TRBJ2-1; the D is unclear. This TCR derives from an adult with an advanced solid tumor such as melanoma, head and neck, liver or kidney cancer. The sequencing here drew on CD4+ or CD8+ T cells sorted from blood, taken in a trial of the OX40 agonist ivuxolimab. The CDR3 loop reads CASSLARSYNEQFF. CDR3 DNA: TGTGCCAGCAGCTTAGCCCGCTCCTACAATGAGCAGTTCTTC.